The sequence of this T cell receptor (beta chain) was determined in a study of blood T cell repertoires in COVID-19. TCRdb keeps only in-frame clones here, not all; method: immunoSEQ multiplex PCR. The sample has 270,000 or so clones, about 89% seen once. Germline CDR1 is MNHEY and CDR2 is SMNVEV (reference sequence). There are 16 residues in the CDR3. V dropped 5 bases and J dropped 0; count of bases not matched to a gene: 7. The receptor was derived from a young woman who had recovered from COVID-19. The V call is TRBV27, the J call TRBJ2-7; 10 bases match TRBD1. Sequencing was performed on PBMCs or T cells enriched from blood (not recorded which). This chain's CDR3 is CASSVTGTGVSYEQYF. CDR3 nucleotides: TGTGCCAGCAGTGTCACCGGGACAGGGGTCTCCTACGAGCAGTACTTC.